These 3 T cell receptor beta chains came from one sample sequenced in a study of shared clonotypes between healthy human individuals. Libraries were prepared by immunoSEQ multiplex PCR; TCRdb keeps only in-frame clonotypes and omits some of them. The top ten hold more than 0.5% of the sample, which has roughly 1 million clones, more than 75% seen once. Specimen: memory CD4+ T cells from PBMCs. Subset meaning: CD45RA-negative fraction. These receptors were obtained from a man aged 18-30 years in good health. Some clones in this sample may be carry-over from other donors' samples.

The chain joins TRBV5-6 to TRBJ2-7; TRBD1 aligns across 7 bases. Looked up from germline, CDR1 is SGHDT and CDR2 is YYEEEE. After removal of 3 bases from V and 2 bases from J, the junction contained 5 bases not matched to a gene. CDR3 length: 14 amino acids. CDR3 DNA sequence: TGTGCCAGCAGCTACGACAGGGCAACCTACGAGCAGTACTTC. Encoded protein: CASSYDRATYEQYF.

As to this clone: Additional DNA sequences in this sample encode the identical CDR3. V and J are TRBV6-1 and TRBJ2-5; 11 nucleotides agree with TRBD1. CDR3 length: 15 residues. Germline CDR1 MNHNS, CDR2 SASEGT. With 3 bases clipped from V and 5 bases from J, the junction kept 5 bases outside the gene matches. The CDR3 protein is CASSDPGQGVETQYF. Here the CDR3 DNA reads TGTGCCAGCAGTGATCCGGGACAGGGGGTTGAGACCCAGTACTTC.

This clone was counted a single time. The V and J genes are TRBV6-5 and TRBJ2-7; the D is unclear. Trimming shortened V by 5 bases and J by 2 bases, and 13 bases separated the two germline ends. This CDR3 has 14 residues. Germline values: CDR1 MNHEY, CDR2 SVGAGI. The CDR3 DNA reads as TGTGCCAGCAGTCCTGAAAAGAATACCTACGAGCAGTACTTC. This encodes CASSPEKNTYEQYF.